These 7 T cell receptor beta chains were all obtained from the same sample, sequenced in a study of cytomegalovirus exposure and HLA in healthy donors. The PCR was carried out with 60 Vbeta primers and 13 Jbeta primers. The table came from immunoSEQ multiplex PCR; TCRdb's copy has only in-frame clones and leaves some out. The sample lists 40,000 to 55,000 clones; about 73% were seen once. The sequencing sample was made of PBMCs. The receptors originated from a woman in her twenties or thirties in good health and CMV-seronegative.

This clone was recorded only once. Relative to the germline gene, one junction end is altered; a read error may explain this. The genes are TRBV29-1 and TRBJ1-1; TRBD1 aligns across 8 bases. Germline CDR1 is SQVTM and CDR2 is ANQGSEA. The CDR3 length is 13 residues. DNA of the CDR3: TGCAGCGGTGAAGGAACAGGGGGTGTTGAAGCTTTCTTT. Translation: CSGEGTGGVEAFF.

The chain links TRBV5-1 to TRBJ1-1; D might be TRBD1 (6 bases). V dropped 6 bases and J dropped 6 bases, with 18 bases sitting between them. The CDR3 extends over 14 amino acids. Germline lookup yields CDR1 SGHRS and CDR2 YFSETQ. The CDR3: CASTSGQGIAEAFF. CDR3 DNA sequence: TGCGCCAGCACTTCGGGGCAGGGGATCGCTGAAGCTTTCTTT.

This clone was observed a few times. The rearrangement joins TRBV6-1 to TRBJ1-3; D is undetermined. V lost 7 bases to trimming and J lost 6 bases, with 13 bases between them. The CDR3 sequence is 13 residues long. Per germline, CDR1 MNHNS and CDR2 SASEGT. CDR3 protein: CASTTDWLNTIYF. DNA of the CDR3: TGTGCCAGCACTACGGACTGGTTAAACACCATATATTTT.

This clone was seen a few times. The rearrangement links TRBV28 to TRBJ2-1; tentatively, D is TRBD1 (5 bases). V was pared by 3 bases and J by 5 bases, with 11 bases between. This CDR3 region has 14 residues. Per germline, CDR1 MDHEN and CDR2 SYDVKM. CDR3 loop: CASSLPGKDNEQFF. CDR3 nucleotide sequence: TGTGCCAGCAGTTTGCCAGGGAAAGACAATGAGCAGTTCTTC.

The V gene is TRBV10-2, the J gene TRBJ2-7; no clear D. The V gene's germline CDR1 is WSHSY and CDR2 SAAADI. The CDR3 contains 13 residues. Between the trimmed V and J ends, which lost 3 bases and 0 bases, there was a span of 6 bases. DNA of the CDR3: TGCGCCAGCAGTGATGGCGGCTCCTACGAGCAGTACTTC. This gives the protein CASSDGGSYEQYF.

The rearrangement uses TRBV2 and TRBJ1-3; D is possibly TRBD1 (5 bases). Germline V CDR1 and CDR2: SNHLY, FYNNEI. Between the trimmed V and J ends, which lost 8 bases and 6 bases, there was a span of 14 bases. This CDR3 contains 13 residues. The CDR3 bases are TGTGCCAGCTCCCCTGGACATGAAAACACCATATATTTT. It is translated as CASSPGHENTIYF.

V is TRBV27 and J is TRBJ1-2; TRBD1 agrees at 7 bases. Losses at the gene ends were 5 bases for V and 8 bases for J; bases not matched to a gene: 8. Germline-derived CDR1 and CDR2 are MNHEY and SMNVEV (reference sequence). This CDR3 region has 13 residues. The CDR3 region has the DNA TGTGCCAGCAGTGCGACAGGGTTGGAGGGCTACACCTTC. This encodes CASSATGLEGYTF.